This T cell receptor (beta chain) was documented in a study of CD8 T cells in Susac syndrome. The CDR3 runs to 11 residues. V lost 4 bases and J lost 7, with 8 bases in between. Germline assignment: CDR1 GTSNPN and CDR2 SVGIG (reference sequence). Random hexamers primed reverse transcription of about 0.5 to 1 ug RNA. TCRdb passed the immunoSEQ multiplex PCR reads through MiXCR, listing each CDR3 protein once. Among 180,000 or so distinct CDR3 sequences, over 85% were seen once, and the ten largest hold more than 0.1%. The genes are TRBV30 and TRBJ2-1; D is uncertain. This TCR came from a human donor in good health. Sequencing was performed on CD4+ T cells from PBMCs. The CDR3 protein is CAWTSRNEQFF. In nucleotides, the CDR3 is TGTGCCTGGACTAGTCGGAATGAGCAGTTCTTC.